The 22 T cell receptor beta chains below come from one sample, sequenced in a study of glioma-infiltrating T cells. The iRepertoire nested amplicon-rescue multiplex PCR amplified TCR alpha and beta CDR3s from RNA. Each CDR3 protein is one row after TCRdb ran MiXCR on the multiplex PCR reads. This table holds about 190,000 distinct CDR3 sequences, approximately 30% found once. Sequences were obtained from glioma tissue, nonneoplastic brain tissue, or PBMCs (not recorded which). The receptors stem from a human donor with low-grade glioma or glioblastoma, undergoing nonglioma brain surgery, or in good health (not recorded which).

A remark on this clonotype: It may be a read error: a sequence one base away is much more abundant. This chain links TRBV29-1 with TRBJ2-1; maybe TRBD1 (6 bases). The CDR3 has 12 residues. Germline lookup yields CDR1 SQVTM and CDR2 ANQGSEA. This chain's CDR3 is CILGPGDNEQFF. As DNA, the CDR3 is TGCATCCTGGGGCCAGGGGACAATGAGCAGTTCTTC.

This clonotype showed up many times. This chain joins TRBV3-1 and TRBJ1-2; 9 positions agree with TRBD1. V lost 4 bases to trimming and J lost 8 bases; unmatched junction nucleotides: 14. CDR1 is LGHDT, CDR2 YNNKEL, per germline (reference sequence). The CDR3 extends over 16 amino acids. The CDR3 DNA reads TGTGCCAGCAGCCGAACCCCGGACAGGGGCTCTCGAGGCTACACCTTC. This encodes CASSRTPDRGSRGYTF. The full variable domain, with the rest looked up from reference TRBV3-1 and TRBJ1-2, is DTAVSQTPKYLVTQMGNDKSIKCEQNLGHDTMYWYKQDSKKFLKIMFSYNNKELIINETVPNRFSPKSPDKAHLNLHINSLELGDSAVYFCASSRTPDRGSRGYTFGSGTRLTVV.

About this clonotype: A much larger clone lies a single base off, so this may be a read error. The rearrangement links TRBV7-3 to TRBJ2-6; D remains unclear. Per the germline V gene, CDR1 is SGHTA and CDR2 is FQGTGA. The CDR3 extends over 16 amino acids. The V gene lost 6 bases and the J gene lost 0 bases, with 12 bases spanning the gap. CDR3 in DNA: TGTGCCAGCAGAGGAAATCTCGCCTCTGGGGCCAACGTCCTGACTTTC. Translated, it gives CASRGNLASGANVLTF. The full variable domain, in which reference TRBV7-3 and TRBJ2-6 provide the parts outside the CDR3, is GAGVSQTPSNKVTEKGKYVELRCDPISGHTALYWYRQSLGQGPEFLIYFQGTGAADDSGLPNDRFFAVRPEGSVSTLKIQRTERGDSAVYLCASRGNLASGANVLTFGAGSRLTVL.

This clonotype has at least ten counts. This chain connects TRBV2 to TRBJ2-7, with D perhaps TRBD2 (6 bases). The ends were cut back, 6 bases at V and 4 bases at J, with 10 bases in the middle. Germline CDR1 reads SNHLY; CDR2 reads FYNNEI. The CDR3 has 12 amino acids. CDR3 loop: CASRMGRYEQYF. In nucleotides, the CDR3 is TGTGCCAGCAGGATGGGGAGGTACGAGCAGTACTTC.

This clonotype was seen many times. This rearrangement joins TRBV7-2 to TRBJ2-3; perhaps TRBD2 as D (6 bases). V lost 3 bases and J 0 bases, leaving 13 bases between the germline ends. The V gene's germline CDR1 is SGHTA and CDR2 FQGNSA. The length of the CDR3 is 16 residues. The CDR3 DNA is TGTGCCAGCAGCTTTCCCGGGACTCCTAGCACAGATACGCAGTATTTT. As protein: CASSFPGTPSTDTQYF.

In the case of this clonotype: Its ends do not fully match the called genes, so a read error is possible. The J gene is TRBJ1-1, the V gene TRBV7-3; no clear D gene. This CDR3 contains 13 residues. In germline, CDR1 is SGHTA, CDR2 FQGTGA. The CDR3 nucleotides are TGTGCCAGCAGCCGGTCGGGTACCACTGAAGGTTTCTTT. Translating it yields CASSRSGTTEGFF.

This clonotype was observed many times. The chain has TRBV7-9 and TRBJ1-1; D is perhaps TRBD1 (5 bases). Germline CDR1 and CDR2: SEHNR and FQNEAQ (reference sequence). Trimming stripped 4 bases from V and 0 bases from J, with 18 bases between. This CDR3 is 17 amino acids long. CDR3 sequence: CASSSSTPRVLNTEAFF. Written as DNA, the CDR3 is TGTGCCAGCAGCTCCAGTACCCCCAGGGTCCTGAACACTGAAGCTTTCTTT.

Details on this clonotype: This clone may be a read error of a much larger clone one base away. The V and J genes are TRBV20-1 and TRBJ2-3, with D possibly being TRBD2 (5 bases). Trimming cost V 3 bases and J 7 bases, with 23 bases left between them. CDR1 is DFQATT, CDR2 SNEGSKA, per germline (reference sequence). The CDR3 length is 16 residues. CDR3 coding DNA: TGCAGTGCTAGTGTCCGAGCGCGAGGGCCCACGTATACGCAGTATTTT. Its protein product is CSASVRARGPTYTQYF.

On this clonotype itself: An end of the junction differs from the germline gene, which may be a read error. In nucleotides, the CDR3 is TGCAGTGCGTGGGGACGGAAAAACAATGAGGAGTTCTTC. This translates into CSAWGRKNNEEFF. The chain joins TRBV20-1 to TRBJ2-1; D assignment may be TRBD1 or TRBD2 (5 bases each). This CDR3 spans 13 amino acids. Germline V gene sequence: CDR1 DFQATT, CDR2 SNEGSKA (reference sequence).

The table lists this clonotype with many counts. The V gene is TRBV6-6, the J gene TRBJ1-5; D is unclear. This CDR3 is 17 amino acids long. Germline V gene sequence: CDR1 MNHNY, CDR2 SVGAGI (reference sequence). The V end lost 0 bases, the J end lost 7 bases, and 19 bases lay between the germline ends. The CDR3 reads CASSYSRPGTQMQPQHF. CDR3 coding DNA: TGTGCCAGCAGTTACTCGCGCCCGGGCACCCAGATGCAGCCCCAGCATTTT.

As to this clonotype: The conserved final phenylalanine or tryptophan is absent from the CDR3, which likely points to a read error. The CDR3 here is CASSLSIGASNTEAFS. The CDR3 DNA is TGCGCCAGCAGCTTGAGTATCGGGGCTTCGAACACTGAAGCTTTCTCT. J is TRBJ1-1 and V is TRBV5-1, with D possibly matching TRBD1 (5 bases). The CDR3 consists of 16 residues. Looked up from germline, CDR1 is SGHRS and CDR2 is YFSETQ. V lost 1 base and J 1 base, leaving 14 bases between the germline ends.

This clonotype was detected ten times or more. As DNA, the CDR3 is TGTGCCAGCAGCCCACACACGGGGGAACAGAACACTGAAGCTTTCTTT. It is translated as CASSPHTGEQNTEAFF. The genes are TRBV7-6 and TRBJ1-1, with a possible D match to TRBD1 (5 bases). The CDR3 loop spans 16 amino acids. Germline CDR1 is SGHVS and CDR2 is FNYEAQ. The V and J ends lost 5 bases and 1 base respectively, with 17 bases between them.

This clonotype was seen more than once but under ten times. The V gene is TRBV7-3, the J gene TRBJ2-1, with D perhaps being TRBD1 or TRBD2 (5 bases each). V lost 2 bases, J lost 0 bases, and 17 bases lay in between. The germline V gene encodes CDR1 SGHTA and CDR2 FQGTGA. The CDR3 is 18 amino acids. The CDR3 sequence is CASSLWSRDADSYNEQFF. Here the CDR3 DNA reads TGTGCCAGCAGCTTATGGAGCCGGGACGCCGACTCCTACAATGAGCAGTTCTTC.

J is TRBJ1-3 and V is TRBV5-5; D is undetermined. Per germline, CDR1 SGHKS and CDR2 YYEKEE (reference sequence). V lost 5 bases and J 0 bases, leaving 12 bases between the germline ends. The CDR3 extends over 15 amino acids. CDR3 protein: CASRPPGLSGNTIYF. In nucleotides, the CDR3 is TGTGCCAGCAGGCCCCCCGGTCTCTCTGGAAACACCATATATTTT.

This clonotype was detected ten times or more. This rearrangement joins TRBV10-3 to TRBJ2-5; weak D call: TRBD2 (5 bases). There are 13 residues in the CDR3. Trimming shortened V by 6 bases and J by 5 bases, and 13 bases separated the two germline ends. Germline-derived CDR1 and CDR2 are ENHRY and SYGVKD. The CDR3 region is CAISTPTRETQYF. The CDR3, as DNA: TGTGCCATCAGCACACCCACTAGGGAGACCCAGTACTTC.

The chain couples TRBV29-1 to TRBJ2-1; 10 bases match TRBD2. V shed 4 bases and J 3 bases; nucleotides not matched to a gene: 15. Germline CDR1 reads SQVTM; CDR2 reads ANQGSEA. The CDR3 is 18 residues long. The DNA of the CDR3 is TGCAGCGTTGTACGCCCTTTAGCGGGAGGATCAGACTACAATGAGCAGTTCTTC. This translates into CSVVRPLAGGSDYNEQFF.

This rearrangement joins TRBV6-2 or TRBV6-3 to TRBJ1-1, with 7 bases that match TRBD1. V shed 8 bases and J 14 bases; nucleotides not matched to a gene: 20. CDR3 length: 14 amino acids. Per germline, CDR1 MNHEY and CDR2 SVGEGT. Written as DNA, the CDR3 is TGTGCCAGCGGCTCTTATACAGGGGCCCCAGGAGCCTTCTTT. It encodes CASGSYTGAPGAFF.

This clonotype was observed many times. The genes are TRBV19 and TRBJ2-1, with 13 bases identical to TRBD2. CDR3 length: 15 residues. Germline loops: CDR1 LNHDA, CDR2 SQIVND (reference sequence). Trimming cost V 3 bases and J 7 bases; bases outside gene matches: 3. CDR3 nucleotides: TGTGCCAGTAGTATCTCGGGACTAGCGGGAAATGAGCAGTTCTTC. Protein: CASSISGLAGNEQFF.

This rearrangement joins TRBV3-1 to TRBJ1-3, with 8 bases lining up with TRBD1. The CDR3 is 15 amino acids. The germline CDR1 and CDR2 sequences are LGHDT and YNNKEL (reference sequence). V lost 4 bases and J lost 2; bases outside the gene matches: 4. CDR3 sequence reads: CASSRETGAGNTIYF. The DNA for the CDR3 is TGTGCCAGCAGCCGAGAGACAGGGGCTGGAAACACCATATATTTT.

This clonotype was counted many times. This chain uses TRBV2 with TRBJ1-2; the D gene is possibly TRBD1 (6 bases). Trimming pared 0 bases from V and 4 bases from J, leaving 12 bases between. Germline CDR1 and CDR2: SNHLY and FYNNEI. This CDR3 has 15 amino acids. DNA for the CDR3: TGTGCCAGCAGTGAAGCTCCACAGGGTAGCTATGGCTACACCTTC. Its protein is CASSEAPQGSYGYTF.

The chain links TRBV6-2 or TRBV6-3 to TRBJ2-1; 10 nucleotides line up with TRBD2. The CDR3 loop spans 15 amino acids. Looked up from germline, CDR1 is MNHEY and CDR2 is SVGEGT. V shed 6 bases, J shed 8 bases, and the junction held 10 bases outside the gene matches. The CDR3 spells CASSRTSGQAYEQFF. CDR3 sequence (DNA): TGTGCCAGCAGCAGGACTAGCGGACAGGCCTATGAGCAGTTCTTC.

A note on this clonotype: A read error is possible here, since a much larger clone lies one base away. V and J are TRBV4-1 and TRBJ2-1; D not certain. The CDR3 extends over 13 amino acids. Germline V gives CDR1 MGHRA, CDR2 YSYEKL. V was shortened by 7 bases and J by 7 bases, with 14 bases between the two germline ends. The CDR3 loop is CASTRRSGNEQFF. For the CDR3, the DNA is TGCGCCAGCACCAGAAGGAGTGGGAATGAGCAGTTCTTC.